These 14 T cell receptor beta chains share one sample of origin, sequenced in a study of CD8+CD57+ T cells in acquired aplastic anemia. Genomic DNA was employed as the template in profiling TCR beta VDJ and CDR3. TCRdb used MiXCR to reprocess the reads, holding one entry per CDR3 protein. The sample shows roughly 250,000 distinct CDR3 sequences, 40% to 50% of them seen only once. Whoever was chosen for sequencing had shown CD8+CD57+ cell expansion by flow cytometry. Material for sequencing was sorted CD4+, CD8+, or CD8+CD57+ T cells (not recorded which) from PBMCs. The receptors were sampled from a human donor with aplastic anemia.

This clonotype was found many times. CDR3 residues: CASSPPGQVLPEQYF. CDR3 nucleotide sequence: TGTGCCAGCAGCCCCCCAGGACAGGTCCTACCCGAGCAGTACTTC. The chain carries TRBV7-9 and TRBJ2-7; TRBD1 matches 7 bases. Germline assignment: CDR1 SEHNR and CDR2 FQNEAQ (reference sequence). CDR3 length: 15 residues. Losses at the gene ends were 5 bases for V and 6 bases for J; bases not matched to a gene: 13. The full variable domain, completed using reference TRBV7-9 and TRBJ2-7, is DTGVSQNPRHKITKRGQNVTFRCDPISEHNRLYWYRQTLGQGPEFLTYFQNEAQLEKSRLLSDRFSAERPKGSFSTLEIQRTEQGDSAMYLCASSPPGQVLPEQYFGPGTRLTVT.

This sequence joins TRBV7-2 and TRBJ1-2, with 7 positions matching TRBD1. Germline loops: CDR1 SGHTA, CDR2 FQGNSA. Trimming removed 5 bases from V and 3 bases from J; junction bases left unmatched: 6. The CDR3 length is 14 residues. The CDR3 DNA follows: TGTGCCAGCAGCCCGGACAGGACGCACTATGGCTACACCTTC. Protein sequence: CASSPDRTHYGYTF.

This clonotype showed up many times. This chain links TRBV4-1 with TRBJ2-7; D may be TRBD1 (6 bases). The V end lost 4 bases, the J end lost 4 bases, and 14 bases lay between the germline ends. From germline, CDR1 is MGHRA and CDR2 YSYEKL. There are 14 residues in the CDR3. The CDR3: CASSLNIQGYEQYF. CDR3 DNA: TGCGCCAGCAGCCTAAACATACAGGGATACGAGCAGTACTTC.

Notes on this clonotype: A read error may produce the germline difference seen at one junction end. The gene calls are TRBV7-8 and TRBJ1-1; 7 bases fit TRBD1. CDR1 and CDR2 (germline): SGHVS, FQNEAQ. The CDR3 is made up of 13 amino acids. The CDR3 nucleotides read TGTGCCAGCAGCCCTCGACCTGAGACAGGGTCTCTCTTT. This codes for CASSPRPETGSLF.

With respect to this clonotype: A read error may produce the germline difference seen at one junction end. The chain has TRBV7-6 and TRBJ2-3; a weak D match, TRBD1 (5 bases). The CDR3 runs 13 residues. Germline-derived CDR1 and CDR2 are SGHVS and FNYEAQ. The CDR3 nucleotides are TGTGCCAGTATCACCCCCCTCACAGGTACGCAGTATTTT. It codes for CASITPLTGTQYF. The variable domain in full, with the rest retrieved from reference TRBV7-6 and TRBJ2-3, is GAGVSQSPRYKVTKRGQDVALRCDPISGHVSLYWYRQALGQGPEFLTYFNYEAQQDKSGLPNDRFSAERPEGSISTLTIQRTEQRDSAMYRCASITPLTGTQYFGPGTRLTVL.

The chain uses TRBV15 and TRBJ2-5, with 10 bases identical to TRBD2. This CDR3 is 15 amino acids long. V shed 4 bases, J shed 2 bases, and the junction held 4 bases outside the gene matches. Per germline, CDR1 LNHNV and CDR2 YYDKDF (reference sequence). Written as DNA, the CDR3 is TGTGCCACCAGCACCAGACTAGCGGGTCAAGAGACCCAGTACTTC. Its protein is CATSTRLAGQETQYF.

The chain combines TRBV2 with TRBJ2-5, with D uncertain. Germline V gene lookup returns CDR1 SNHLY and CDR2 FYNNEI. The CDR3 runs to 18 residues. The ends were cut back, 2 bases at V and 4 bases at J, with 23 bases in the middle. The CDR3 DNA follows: TGTGCCAGCAGTGAATTGGACGTGAATGTACGGAAAAGAGAGACCCAGTACTTC. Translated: CASSELDVNVRKRETQYF. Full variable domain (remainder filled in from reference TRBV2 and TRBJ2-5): EPEVTQTPSHQVTQMGQEVILRCVPISNHLYFYWYRQILGQKVEFLVSFYNNEISEKSEIFDDQFSVERPDGSNFTLKIRSTKLEDSAMYFCASSELDVNVRKRETQYFGPGTRLLVL.

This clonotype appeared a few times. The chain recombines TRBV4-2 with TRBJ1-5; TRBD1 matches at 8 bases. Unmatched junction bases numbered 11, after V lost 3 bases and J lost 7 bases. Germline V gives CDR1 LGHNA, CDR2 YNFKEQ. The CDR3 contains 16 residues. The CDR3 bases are TGTGCCAGCAGCCAGGGTTCAGGGGACAGGTTACAGCCCCAGCATTTT. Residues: CASSQGSGDRLQPQHF.

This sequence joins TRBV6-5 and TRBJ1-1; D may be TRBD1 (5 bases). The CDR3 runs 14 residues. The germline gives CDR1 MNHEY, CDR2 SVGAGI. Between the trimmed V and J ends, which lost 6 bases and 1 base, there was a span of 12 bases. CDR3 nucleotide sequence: TGTGCCAGCAGCCGGGGACGGACGAACACTGAAGCTTTCTTT. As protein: CASSRGRTNTEAFF.

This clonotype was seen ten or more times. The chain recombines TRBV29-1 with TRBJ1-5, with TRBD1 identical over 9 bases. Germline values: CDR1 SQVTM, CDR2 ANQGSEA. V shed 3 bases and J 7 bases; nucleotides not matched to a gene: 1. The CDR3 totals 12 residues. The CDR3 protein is CSVEDRGQPQHF. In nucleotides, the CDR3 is TGCAGCGTTGAGGACAGGGGACAGCCCCAGCATTTT.

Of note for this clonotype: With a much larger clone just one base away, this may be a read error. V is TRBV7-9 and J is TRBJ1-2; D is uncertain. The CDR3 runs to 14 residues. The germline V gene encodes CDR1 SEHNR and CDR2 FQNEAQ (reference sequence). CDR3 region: CASSSSINYYGYAF. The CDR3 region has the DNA TGTGCCAGCAGCTCTAGTATAAATTACTATGGCTACGCCTTC.

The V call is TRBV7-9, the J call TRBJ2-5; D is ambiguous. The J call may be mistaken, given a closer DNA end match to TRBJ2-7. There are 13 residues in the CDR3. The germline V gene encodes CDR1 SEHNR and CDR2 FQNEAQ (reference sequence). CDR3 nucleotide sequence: TGTGCCAGCAGTCGACTCTTCTCCTACGAGCAGTACTTC. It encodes CASSRLFSYEQYF.

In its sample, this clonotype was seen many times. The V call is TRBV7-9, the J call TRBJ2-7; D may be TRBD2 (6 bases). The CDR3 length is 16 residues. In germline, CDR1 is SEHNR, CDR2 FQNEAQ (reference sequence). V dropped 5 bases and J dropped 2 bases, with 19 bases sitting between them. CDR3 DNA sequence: TGTGCCAGCAGCATCCCCGTCGGGACTGATGCCTACGAGCAGTACTTC. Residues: CASSIPVGTDAYEQYF.

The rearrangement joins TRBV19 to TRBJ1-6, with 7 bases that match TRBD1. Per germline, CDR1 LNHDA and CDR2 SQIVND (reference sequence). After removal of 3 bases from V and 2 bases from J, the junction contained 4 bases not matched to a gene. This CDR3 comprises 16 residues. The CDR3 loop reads CASSIFGTAYNSPLHF. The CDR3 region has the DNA TGTGCCAGTAGTATCTTCGGGACAGCCTATAATTCACCCCTCCACTTT.